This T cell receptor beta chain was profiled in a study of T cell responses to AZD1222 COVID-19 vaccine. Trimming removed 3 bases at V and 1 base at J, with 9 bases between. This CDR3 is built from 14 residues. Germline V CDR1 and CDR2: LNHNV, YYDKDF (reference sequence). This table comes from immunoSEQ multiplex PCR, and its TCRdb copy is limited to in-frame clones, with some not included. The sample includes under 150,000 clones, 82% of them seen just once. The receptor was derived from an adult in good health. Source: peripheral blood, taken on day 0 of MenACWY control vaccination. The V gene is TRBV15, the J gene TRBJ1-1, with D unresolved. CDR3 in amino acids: CATSRRGPNTEAFF. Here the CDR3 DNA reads TGTGCCACCAGCAGGCGCGGCCCGAACACTGAAGCTTTCTTT.